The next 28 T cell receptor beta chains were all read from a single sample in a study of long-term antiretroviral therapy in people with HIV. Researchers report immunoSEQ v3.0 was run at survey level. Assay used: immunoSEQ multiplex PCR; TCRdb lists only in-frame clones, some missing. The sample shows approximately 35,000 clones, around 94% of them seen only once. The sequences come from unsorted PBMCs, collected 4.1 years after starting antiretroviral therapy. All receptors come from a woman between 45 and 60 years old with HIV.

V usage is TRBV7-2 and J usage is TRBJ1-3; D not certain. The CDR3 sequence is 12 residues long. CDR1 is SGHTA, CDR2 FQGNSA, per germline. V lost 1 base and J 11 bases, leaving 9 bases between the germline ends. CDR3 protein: CASSLEGVAIYF. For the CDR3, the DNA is TGTGCCAGCAGCTTAGAGGGCGTCGCCATATATTTT.

This chain's CDR3 is CASSLSGYYGYTF. The DNA for the CDR3 is TGTGCCAGCAGCTTGTCGGGTTACTATGGCTACACCTTC. The genes are TRBV5-6 and TRBJ1-2, with D hard to call. The germline gives CDR1 SGHDT, CDR2 YYEEEE. CDR3 length: 13 residues. Trimming cost V 1 base and J 3 bases, with 7 bases left between them.

As DNA, the CDR3 is TGCGCCAGCACCCCAACAGGGGTAGATGGCTACACCTTC. It yields the protein CASTPTGVDGYTF. The chain joins TRBV5-1 to TRBJ1-2, with 7 nucleotides matching TRBD1. The CDR3 consists of 13 residues. J lost 6 bases, V lost 6 bases, and 8 bases had no gene match. CDR1 is SGHRS and CDR2 is YFSETQ in the germline V gene.

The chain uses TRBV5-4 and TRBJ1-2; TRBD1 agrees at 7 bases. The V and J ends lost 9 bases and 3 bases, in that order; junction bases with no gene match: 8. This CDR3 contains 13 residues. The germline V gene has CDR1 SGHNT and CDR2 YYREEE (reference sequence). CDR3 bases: TGTGCCACCTTTGACAGGGCAGACTATGGCTACACCTTC. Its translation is CATFDRADYGYTF. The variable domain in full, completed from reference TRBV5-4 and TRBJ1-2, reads ETGVTQSPTHLIKTRGQQVTLRCSSQSGHNTVSWYQQALGQGPQFIFQYYREEENGRGNFPPRFSGLQFPNYSSELNVNALELDDSALYLCATFDRADYGYTFGSGTRLTVV.

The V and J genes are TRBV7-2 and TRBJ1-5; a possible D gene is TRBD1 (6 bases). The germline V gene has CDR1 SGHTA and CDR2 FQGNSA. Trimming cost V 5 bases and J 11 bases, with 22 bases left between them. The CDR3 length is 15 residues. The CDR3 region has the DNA TGTGCCAGCAGCCTAAGCTCAGGGGCTCGGATCGCCCAGCATTTT. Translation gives CASSLSSGARIAQHF. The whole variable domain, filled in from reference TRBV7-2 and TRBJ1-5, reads GAGVSQSPSNKVTEKGKDVELRCDPISGHTALYWYRQSLGQGLEFLIYFQGNSAPDKSGLPSDRFSAERTGGSVSTLTIQRTQQEDSAVYLCASSLSSGARIAQHFGDGTRLSIL.

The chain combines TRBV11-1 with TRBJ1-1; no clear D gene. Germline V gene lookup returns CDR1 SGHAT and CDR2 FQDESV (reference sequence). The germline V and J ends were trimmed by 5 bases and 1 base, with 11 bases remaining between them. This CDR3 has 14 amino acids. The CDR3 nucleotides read TGTGCCAGCAGCCCCCGACGGCAGAACACTGAAGCTTTCTTT. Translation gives CASSPRRQNTEAFF.

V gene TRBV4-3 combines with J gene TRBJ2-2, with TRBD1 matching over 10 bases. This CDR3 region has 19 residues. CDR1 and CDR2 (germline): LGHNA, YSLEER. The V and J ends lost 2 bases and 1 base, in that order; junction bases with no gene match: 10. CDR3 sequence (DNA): TGCGCCAGCAGCCAATTGGGGACAGGGGCTTATGGGAACACCGGGGAGCTGTTTTTT. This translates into CASSQLGTGAYGNTGELFF.

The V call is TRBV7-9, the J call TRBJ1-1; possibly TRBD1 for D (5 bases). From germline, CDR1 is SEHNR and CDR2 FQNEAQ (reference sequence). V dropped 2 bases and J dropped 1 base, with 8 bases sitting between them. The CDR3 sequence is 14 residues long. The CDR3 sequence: CASSLYQGNTEAFF. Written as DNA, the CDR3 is TGTGCCAGCAGCTTATACCAGGGGAACACTGAAGCTTTCTTT.

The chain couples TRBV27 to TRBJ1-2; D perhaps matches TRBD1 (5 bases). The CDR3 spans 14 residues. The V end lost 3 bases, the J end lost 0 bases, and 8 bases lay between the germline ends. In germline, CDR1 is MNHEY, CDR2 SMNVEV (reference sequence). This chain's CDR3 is CASSFGGANYGYTF. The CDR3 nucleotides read TGTGCCAGCAGTTTTGGGGGGGCTAACTATGGCTACACCTTC.

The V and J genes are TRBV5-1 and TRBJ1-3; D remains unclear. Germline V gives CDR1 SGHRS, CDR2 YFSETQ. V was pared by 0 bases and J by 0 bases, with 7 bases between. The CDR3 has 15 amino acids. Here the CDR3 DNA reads TGCGCCAGCAGCTTGGAGGGAAACTCTGGAAACACCATATATTTT. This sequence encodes CASSLEGNSGNTIYF.

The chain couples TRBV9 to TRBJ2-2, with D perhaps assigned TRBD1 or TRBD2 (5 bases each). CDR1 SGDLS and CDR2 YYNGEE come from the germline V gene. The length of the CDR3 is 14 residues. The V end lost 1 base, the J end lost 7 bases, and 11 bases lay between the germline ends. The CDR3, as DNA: TGTGCCAGCAGCGTACAGGGCCGGGGCGGGGAGCTGTTTTTT. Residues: CASSVQGRGGELFF.

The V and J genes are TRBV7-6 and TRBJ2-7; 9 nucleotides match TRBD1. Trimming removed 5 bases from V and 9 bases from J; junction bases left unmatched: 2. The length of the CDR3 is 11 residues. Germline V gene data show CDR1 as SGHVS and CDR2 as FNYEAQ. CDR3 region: CASSQGQGQYF. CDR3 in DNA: TGTGCCAGCAGCCAGGGACAGGGGCAGTACTTC. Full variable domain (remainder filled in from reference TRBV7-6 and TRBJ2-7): GAGVSQSPRYKVTKRGQDVALRCDPISGHVSLYWYRQALGQGPEFLTYFNYEAQQDKSGLPNDRFSAERPEGSISTLTIQRTEQRDSAMYRCASSQGQGQYFGPGTRLTVT.

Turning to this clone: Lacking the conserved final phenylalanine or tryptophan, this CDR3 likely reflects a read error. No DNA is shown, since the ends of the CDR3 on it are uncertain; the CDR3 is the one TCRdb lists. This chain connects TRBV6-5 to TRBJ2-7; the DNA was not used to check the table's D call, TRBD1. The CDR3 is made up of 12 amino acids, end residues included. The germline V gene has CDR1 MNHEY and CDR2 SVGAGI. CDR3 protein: CASSHLATVARD.

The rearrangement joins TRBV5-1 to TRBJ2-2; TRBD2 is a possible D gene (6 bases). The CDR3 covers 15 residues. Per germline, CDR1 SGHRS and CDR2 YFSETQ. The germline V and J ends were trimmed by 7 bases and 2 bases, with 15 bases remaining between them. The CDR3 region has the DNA TGCGCCAGCGGGTCGGGGGACGGTAACACCGGGGAGCTGTTTTTT. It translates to CASGSGDGNTGELFF.

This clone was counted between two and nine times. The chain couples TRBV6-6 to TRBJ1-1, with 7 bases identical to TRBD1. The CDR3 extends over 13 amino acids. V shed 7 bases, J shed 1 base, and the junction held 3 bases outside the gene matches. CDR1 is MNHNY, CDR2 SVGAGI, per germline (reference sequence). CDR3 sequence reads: CASTRTGNTEAFF. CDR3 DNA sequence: TGTGCCAGCACCAGGACAGGGAACACTGAAGCTTTCTTT.

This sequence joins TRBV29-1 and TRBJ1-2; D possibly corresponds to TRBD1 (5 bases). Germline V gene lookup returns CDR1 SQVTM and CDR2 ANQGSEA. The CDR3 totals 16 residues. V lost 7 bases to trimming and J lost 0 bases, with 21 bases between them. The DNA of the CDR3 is TGCAGCGCTGAGGGGTTATACCCAGGGCCTAACTATGGCTACACCTTC. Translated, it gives CSAEGLYPGPNYGYTF.

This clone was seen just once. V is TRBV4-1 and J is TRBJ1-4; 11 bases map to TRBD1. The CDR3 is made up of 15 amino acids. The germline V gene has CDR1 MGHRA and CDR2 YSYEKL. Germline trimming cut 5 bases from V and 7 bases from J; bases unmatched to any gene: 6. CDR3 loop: CASSRVGTGGEKLFF. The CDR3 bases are TGCGCCAGCAGCAGAGTCGGGACAGGGGGTGAAAAACTGTTTTTT.

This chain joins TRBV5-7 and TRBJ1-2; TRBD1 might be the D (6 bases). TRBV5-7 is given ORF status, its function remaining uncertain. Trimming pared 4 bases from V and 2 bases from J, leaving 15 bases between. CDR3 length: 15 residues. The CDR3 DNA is TGTGCCAGCAGCAGCGTGGGCAGGGGCAACTATGGCTACACCTTC. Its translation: CASSSVGRGNYGYTF.

The CDR3 sequence: CASSLTGNTEAFF. The CDR3 bases are TGTGCCAGCAGCTTGACAGGGAACACTGAAGCTTTCTTT. The rearrangement joins TRBV7-3 to TRBJ1-1; TRBD1 is a possible D gene (6 bases). The CDR3 is 13 amino acids. Germline lookup yields CDR1 SGHTA and CDR2 FQGTGA. V lost 3 bases and J 1 base, leaving 6 bases between the germline ends.

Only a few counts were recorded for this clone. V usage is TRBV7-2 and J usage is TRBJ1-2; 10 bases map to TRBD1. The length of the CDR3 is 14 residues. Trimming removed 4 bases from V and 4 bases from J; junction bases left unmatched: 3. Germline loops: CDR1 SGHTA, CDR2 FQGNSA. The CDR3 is CASSSDRGAYGYTF. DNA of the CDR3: TGTGCCAGCAGCTCGGACAGGGGGGCCTATGGCTACACCTTC.

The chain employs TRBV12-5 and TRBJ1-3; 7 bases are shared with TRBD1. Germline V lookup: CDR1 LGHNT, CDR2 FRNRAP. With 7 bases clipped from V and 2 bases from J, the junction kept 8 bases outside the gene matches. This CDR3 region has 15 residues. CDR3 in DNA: TGTGCTAGTGACCGAGGGGGCACGCCTGGAAACACCATATATTTT. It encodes CASDRGGTPGNTIYF. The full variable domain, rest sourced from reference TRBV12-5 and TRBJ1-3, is DARVTQTPRHKVTEMGQEVTMRCQPILGHNTVFWYRQTMMQGLELLAYFRNRAPLDDSGMPKDRFSAEMPDATLATLKIQPSEPRDSAVYFCASDRGGTPGNTIYFGEGSWLTVV.

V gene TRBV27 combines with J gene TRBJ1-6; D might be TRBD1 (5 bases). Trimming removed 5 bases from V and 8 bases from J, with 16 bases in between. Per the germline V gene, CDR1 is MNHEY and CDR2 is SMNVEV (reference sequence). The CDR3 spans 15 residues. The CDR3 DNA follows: TGTGCCAGCAGTCTGGGGGTACAGGACTATTCACCCCTCCACTTT. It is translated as CASSLGVQDYSPLHF.

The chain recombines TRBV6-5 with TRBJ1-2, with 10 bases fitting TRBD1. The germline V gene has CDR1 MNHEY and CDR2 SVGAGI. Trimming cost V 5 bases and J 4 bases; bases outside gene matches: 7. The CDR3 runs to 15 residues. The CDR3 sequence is CASSPGTGVSYGYTF. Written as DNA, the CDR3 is TGTGCCAGCAGTCCAGGGACAGGGGTTAGCTATGGCTACACCTTC.

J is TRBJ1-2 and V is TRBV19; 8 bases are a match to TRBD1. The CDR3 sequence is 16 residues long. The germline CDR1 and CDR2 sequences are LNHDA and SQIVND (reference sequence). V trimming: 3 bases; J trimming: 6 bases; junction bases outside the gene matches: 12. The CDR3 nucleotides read TGTGCCAGTAGTATTGGGGGACAGGCTAAAGTCCATGGCTACACCTTC. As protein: CASSIGGQAKVHGYTF.

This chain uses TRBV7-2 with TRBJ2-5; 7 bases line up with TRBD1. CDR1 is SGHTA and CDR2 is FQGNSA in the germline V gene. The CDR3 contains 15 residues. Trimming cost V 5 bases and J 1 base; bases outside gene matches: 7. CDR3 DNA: TGTGCCAGCAGCCGATTGGGACAGTCCCAAGAGACCCAGTACTTC. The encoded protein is CASSRLGQSQETQYF.

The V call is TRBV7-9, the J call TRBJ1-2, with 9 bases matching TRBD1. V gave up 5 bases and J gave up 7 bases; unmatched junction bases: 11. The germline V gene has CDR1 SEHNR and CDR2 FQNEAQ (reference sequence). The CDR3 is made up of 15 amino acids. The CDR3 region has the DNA TGTGCCAGCAGCCCCCCGTGGGGACAGGGTTTTGGCTACACCTTC. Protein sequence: CASSPPWGQGFGYTF.

CDR3 nucleotide sequence: TGTGCCAGCAGTGACCCCGGGACGGGAAACACCATATATTTT. Protein sequence: CASSDPGTGNTIYF. The rearrangement joins TRBV2 to TRBJ1-3; possibly TRBD1 for D (5 bases). The V end was cut by 3 bases, the J end by 4 bases, with 10 bases between. The CDR3 has 14 residues. Germline V lookup: CDR1 SNHLY, CDR2 FYNNEI.

The CDR3: CAITPGGRTEAFF. Here the CDR3 DNA reads TGTGCCATCACCCCAGGGGGGAGGACTGAAGCTTTCTTT. The chain employs TRBV10-3 and TRBJ1-1, with 7 bases fitting TRBD1. Germline assignment: CDR1 ENHRY and CDR2 SYGVKD. CDR3 length equals 13 residues. With V trimmed by 7 bases and J by 5 bases, 7 bases remained unmatched.